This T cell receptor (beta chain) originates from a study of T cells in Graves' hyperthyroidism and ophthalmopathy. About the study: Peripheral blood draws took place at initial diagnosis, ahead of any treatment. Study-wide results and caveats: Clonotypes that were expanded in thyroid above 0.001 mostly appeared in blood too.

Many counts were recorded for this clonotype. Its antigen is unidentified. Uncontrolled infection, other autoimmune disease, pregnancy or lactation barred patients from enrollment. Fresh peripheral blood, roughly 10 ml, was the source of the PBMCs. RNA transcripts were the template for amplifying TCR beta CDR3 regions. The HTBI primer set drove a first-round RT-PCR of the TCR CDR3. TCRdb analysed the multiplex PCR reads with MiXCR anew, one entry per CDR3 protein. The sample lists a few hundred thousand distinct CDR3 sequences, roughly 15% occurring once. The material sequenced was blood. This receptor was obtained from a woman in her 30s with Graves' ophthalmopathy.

The CDR3 DNA reads TGTGCCAGCAGTTTAGGGCGAGCGGGGGGACACAATGAGCAGTTCTTC. Protein sequence: CASSLGRAGGHNEQFF. The V call is TRBV12-3 or TRBV12-4, the J call TRBJ2-1, with 9 bases identical to TRBD2. The J segment lost 5 bases and the V segment lost 1 base, leaving 6 bases of the junction unmatched. The CDR3 totals 16 residues.